One sample yielded the 2 T cell receptor beta chains listed below, sequenced in a study of blood T cell repertoires in COVID-19. Measured with immunoSEQ multiplex PCR; TCRdb has only the in-frame clones, and not every one. The sample has about 25,000 clones; roughly 84% are singletons. Material for sequencing was peripheral blood. The receptors were sampled from a man aged 50 to 60 with active COVID-19.

The genes are TRBV19 and TRBJ1-6; D is unresolved. Germline V gene sequence: CDR1 LNHDA, CDR2 SQIVND (reference sequence). V dropped 3 bases and J dropped 7 bases, with 13 bases sitting between them. This CDR3 has 15 amino acids. CDR3 DNA: TGTGCCAGTAGTATGAGGACTGCGGGAAATTCACCCCTCCACTTT. Its protein product is CASSMRTAGNSPLHF. Combining the CDR3 with reference TRBV19 and TRBJ1-6 gives the whole variable domain DGGITQSPKYLFRKEGQNVTLSCEQNLNHDAMYWYRQDPGQGLRLIYYSQIVNDFQKGDIAEGYSVSREKKESFPLTVTSAQKNPTAFYLCASSMRTAGNSPLHFGNGTRLTVT.

V is TRBV7-8 and J is TRBJ2-7; possible D gene TRBD1, 5 bases. CDR3 length: 15 amino acids. The V and J ends lost 1 base and 2 bases respectively, with 12 bases between them. Germline V gives CDR1 SGHVS, CDR2 FQNEAQ. Written as DNA, the CDR3 is TGTGCCAGCAGCTTAGAACCAGGGCTCCCCTACGAGCAGTACGTC. Amino acid sequence: CASSLEPGLPYEQYV.